The 9 T cell receptor beta chains presented below share a single source sample, sequenced in a study of control samples from healthy donors and cancer patients (dated by TCRdb to 2018 to 2020). Libraries were made using the immunoSEQ multiplex PCR assay. TCRdb mirrors the immuneACCESS table, restricted to in-frame sequences. Some clones are absent from its copies; in checked studies, under half trace to an unresolved V gene, and the reason for the others is unknown. The sample table contains 65,000 to 80,000 clones; only one count was recorded for 89% of them. Approximately 8.8% of the sample belongs to the ten largest clones. Sequencing was performed on PBMCs. These receptors came from a woman between 45 and 60 years old with colorectal cancer.

This clone was seen a few times. The chain couples TRBV10-1 to TRBJ2-2; D uncertain. The CDR3 runs 12 residues. The V end was cut by 6 bases, the J end by 6 bases, with 8 bases between. Germline V gene data show CDR1 as WNHNN and CDR2 as SYGVQD (reference sequence). The CDR3 sequence is CASRSQPGELFF. CDR3 bases: TGCGCCAGCAGGTCCCAACCCGGGGAGCTGTTTTTT.

The V call is TRBV3-1 (or the pseudogene TRBV3-2), the J call TRBJ1-5, with 9 bases lining up with TRBD1. Germline loops: CDR1 LGHDT, CDR2 YNNKEL (reference sequence). This CDR3 has 19 residues. V lost 4 bases to trimming and J lost 1 base; unmatched junction nucleotides: 14. Here the CDR3 reads CASSPEVGGQGLSNQPQHF. The CDR3 bases are TGTGCCAGCAGCCCGGAAGTAGGAGGACAGGGGTTGAGCAATCAGCCCCAGCATTTT.

Here the CDR3 DNA reads TGTGCCTGGAGCGGACAGGGGGAATTGTTTTACGATGTGAACACTGAAGCTTTCTTT. Translating gives CAWSGQGELFYDVNTEAFF. The chain carries TRBV30 and TRBJ1-1, with 10 bases matching TRBD1. The CDR3 has 19 amino acids. Trimming cost V 3 bases and J 0 bases; bases outside gene matches: 16. CDR1 GTSNPN and CDR2 SVGIG come from the germline V gene (reference sequence).

V usage is TRBV4-2 and J usage is TRBJ1-1; TRBD1 matches at 12 bases. The CDR3 totals 17 residues. Trimming cost V 1 base and J 6 bases; bases outside gene matches: 9. Germline CDR1 LGHNA, CDR2 YNFKEQ. The CDR3 region has the DNA TGTGCCAGCAGCCAAGCCGGGACAGGGGGCGCGGAATCTGAAGCTTTCTTT. Amino acids: CASSQAGTGGAESEAFF.

This clone occurred a few times. The rearrangement uses TRBV7-2 and TRBJ1-2; 9 nucleotides agree with TRBD1. Germline V gene sequence: CDR1 SGHTA, CDR2 FQGNSA. With V trimmed by 4 bases and J by 4 bases, 10 bases remained unmatched. The CDR3 is 16 amino acids. The CDR3 nucleotides read TGTGCCAGCAGCTCTTCCGGGACAGGGCGTCCCTATGGCTACACCTTC. Encoded protein: CASSSSGTGRPYGYTF.

This clone is a singleton in its sample. The chain is built from TRBV18 and TRBJ1-1; D is unclear. With 3 bases removed from V and 5 bases from J, the gap between germline ends came to 13 bases. Looked up from germline, CDR1 is KGHSH and CDR2 is LQKENI. The CDR3 covers 14 residues. The chain's CDR3 is CASSPLEGRTEAFF. CDR3 coding DNA: TGTGCCAGCTCACCGTTGGAAGGGAGAACTGAAGCTTTCTTT.

This rearrangement joins TRBV6-2 or TRBV6-3 to TRBJ2-6, with no clear D. V lost 6 bases and J 5 bases, leaving 5 bases between the germline ends. Germline V gene sequence: CDR1 MNHEY, CDR2 SVGEGT. This CDR3 contains 12 residues. The CDR3 loop is CASSPWANVLTF. The CDR3 DNA reads as TGTGCCAGCAGCCCCTGGGCCAACGTCCTGACTTTC.

V usage is TRBV7-6 and J usage is TRBJ2-1, with D perhaps being TRBD1 or TRBD2 (5 bases each). Germline V gives CDR1 SGHVS, CDR2 FNYEAQ. The length of the CDR3 is 15 residues. V shed 1 base and J shed 7 bases, with 14 bases lying between them. The CDR3 DNA is TGTGCCAGCAGCTTAGGAGCAGGGAGTAAAAATGAGCAGTTCTTC. Translated, it gives CASSLGAGSKNEQFF.

This clone came up a few times. The chain couples TRBV7-2 to TRBJ2-4; 13 bases match TRBD2. The CDR3 covers 18 residues. Germline trimming cut 1 base from V and 4 bases from J; bases unmatched to any gene: 7. CDR1 is SGHTA, CDR2 FQGNSA, per germline. CDR3 loop: CASSLGLAGGIKKNIQYF. The CDR3 DNA follows: TGTGCCAGCAGCTTAGGACTAGCGGGGGGTATAAAAAAAAACATTCAGTACTTC.